The 29 T cell receptor beta chains listed next were all sequenced from one sample in a study of blood T cell repertoires in COVID-19. The data were produced by immunoSEQ multiplex PCR, yet TCRdb's version contains in-frame clones alone and is incomplete. The data show about 160,000 clones, about 93% seen once. The specimen was peripheral blood. These receptor sequences come from a woman aged 50 to 60 with acute or convalescent COVID-19.

This chain connects TRBV27 to TRBJ2-5, with TRBD1 matching over 7 bases. J was trimmed by 7 bases and V by 8 bases; bases with no gene match: 10. The germline V gene has CDR1 MNHEY and CDR2 SMNVEV (reference sequence). This CDR3 is built from 13 residues. Written as DNA, the CDR3 is TGTGCCAGCGGCCACACAGGGGCAGGGACCCAGTACTTC. Its protein is CASGHTGAGTQYF.

This chain links TRBV28 with TRBJ1-1, with a possible D match to TRBD1 (5 bases). Germline assignment: CDR1 MDHEN and CDR2 SYDVKM. V was clipped by 5 bases and J by 4 bases, with 20 bases between them. The CDR3 totals 16 residues. The CDR3 region is CASSIPFPLRGTEAFF. Written as DNA, the CDR3 is TGTGCCAGCAGTATACCCTTCCCCTTAAGGGGCACTGAAGCTTTCTTT.

The chain joins TRBV30 to TRBJ2-1; 7 positions match TRBD1. Per the germline V gene, CDR1 is GTSNPN and CDR2 is SVGIG (reference sequence). V lost 3 bases to trimming and J lost 2 bases; unmatched junction nucleotides: 4. The CDR3 consists of 14 residues. DNA for the CDR3: TGTGCCTGGAGCGCCGGGACAGCCTACAATGAGCAGTTCTTC. This codes for CAWSAGTAYNEQFF.

The V call is TRBV6-5, the J call TRBJ2-1; weak D call: TRBD2 (7 bases). The CDR3 has 16 residues. From germline, CDR1 is MNHEY and CDR2 SVGAGI. Trimming cost V 0 bases and J 6 bases, with 15 bases left between them. CDR3 DNA sequence: TGTGCCAGCAGTTACTCGTTCGGGGGGCCTTTCAATGAGCAGTTCTTC. Translating gives CASSYSFGGPFNEQFF.

Written as DNA, the CDR3 is TGTGCCAGCAGTTTGGTGGAGAAAGCTTTCTTT. Translating it yields CASSLVEKAFF. The chain is built from TRBV12-3 or TRBV12-4 and TRBJ1-1, with D unclear. Trimming removed 3 bases from V and 9 bases from J, with 8 bases in between. CDR3 length: 11 amino acids.

This clone was counted only a few times. The genes are TRBV30 and TRBJ2-2; the D gene could be TRBD1 or TRBD2 (5 bases each). Trimming removed 8 bases from V and 7 bases from J, with 23 bases in between. This CDR3 contains 15 residues. Germline V lookup: CDR1 GTSNPN, CDR2 SVGIG (reference sequence). The CDR3: CAGGSGRGWIGELFF. The CDR3 nucleotides read TGTGCCGGGGGATCGGGTAGAGGCTGGATCGGGGAGCTGTTTTTT.

The chain couples TRBV19 to TRBJ1-6; D possibly corresponds to TRBD1 (5 bases). The V end lost 5 bases, the J end lost 5 bases, and 10 bases lay between the germline ends. From germline, CDR1 is LNHDA and CDR2 SQIVND (reference sequence). The CDR3 is 14 amino acids. The CDR3 DNA reads as TGTGCCAGTAGTGGCGGGACGGATAATTCACCCCTCCACTTT. Its protein product is CASSGGTDNSPLHF.

This chain connects TRBV28 to TRBJ2-7, with 7 bases lining up with TRBD1. CDR1 and CDR2 (germline): MDHEN, SYDVKM. The CDR3 contains 13 residues. V trimming: 7 bases; J trimming: 7 bases; junction bases outside the gene matches: 10. Here the CDR3 DNA reads TGTGCCAGCACTCCAGGGGGATTTGGTGAGCAGTACTTC. It translates to CASTPGGFGEQYF.

The chain uses TRBV6-5 and TRBJ1-6; D is unresolved. CDR3 length equals 15 residues. V shed 0 bases and J shed 8 bases, with 11 bases lying between them. Germline values: CDR1 MNHEY, CDR2 SVGAGI. CDR3 in DNA: TGTGCCAGCAGTTACTCGGCACGAGGTGATTCACCCCTCCACTTT. Residues: CASSYSARGDSPLHF.

The rearrangement uses TRBV19 and TRBJ2-3, with 7 bases fitting TRBD1. The J segment lost 5 bases and the V segment lost 5 bases, leaving 10 bases of the junction unmatched. This CDR3 is 15 amino acids long. Germline V gene sequence: CDR1 LNHDA, CDR2 SQIVND (reference sequence). CDR3 in DNA: TGTGCCAGTAGTGGAACAGGGGCCAGAAGAGATACGCAGTATTTT. Its translation: CASSGTGARRDTQYF.

This sequence joins TRBV18 and TRBJ1-2; a weak D match, TRBD1 (5 bases). The V end was cut by 3 bases, the J end by 6 bases, with 14 bases between. CDR1 and CDR2 (germline): KGHSH, LQKENI. The CDR3 covers 14 residues. The DNA for the CDR3 is TGTGCCAGCTCACCTTTAACAGGATTTGATGGCTACACCTTC. It yields the protein CASSPLTGFDGYTF.

This clone is a singleton in its sample. The chain combines TRBV19 with TRBJ2-1; 7 bases map to TRBD2. Germline-derived CDR1 and CDR2 are LNHDA and SQIVND (reference sequence). Germline trimming cut 5 bases from V and 2 bases from J; bases unmatched to any gene: 6. CDR3 length: 15 amino acids. This chain's CDR3 is CASSLTGGTYNEQFF. The CDR3, as DNA: TGTGCCAGTAGTCTCACGGGGGGAACCTACAATGAGCAGTTCTTC.

This chain connects TRBV30 to TRBJ2-3; D might be TRBD2 (6 bases). The CDR3 spans 16 residues. Germline V lookup: CDR1 GTSNPN, CDR2 SVGIG (reference sequence). V was cut by 0 bases and J by 5 bases, with 18 bases left in between. The CDR3 reads CAWSVRGAPKKDTQYF. The CDR3 DNA sequence: TGTGCCTGGAGTGTACGCGGGGCCCCTAAAAAAGATACGCAGTATTTT.

The rearrangement links TRBV10-1 to TRBJ1-1; D is undetermined. Trimming stripped 3 bases from V and 5 bases from J, with 10 bases between. CDR1 WNHNN and CDR2 SYGVQD come from the germline V gene (reference sequence). This CDR3 has 13 residues. The CDR3 nucleotides read TGCGCCAGCAGTGAATTAATTAGTACTGAAGCTTTCTTT. It specifies CASSELISTEAFF.

V usage is TRBV6-4 and J usage is TRBJ1-4; the D gene is possibly TRBD1 (6 bases). V shed 9 bases and J shed 6 bases, with 17 bases lying between them. The germline V gene has CDR1 MRHNA and CDR2 SNTAGT. The length of the CDR3 is 14 residues. CDR3 amino acids: CARPGAGGDEKLFF. The CDR3, as DNA: TGTGCCAGGCCAGGGGCGGGAGGTGATGAAAAACTGTTTTTT.

The chain has TRBV30 and TRBJ1-3; D not certain. V gave up 2 bases and J gave up 1 base, with 12 bases separating them. The CDR3 has 15 residues. CDR1 GTSNPN and CDR2 SVGIG come from the germline V gene (reference sequence). CDR3 residues: CAWSNIGVSGNTIYF. The CDR3 nucleotides are TGTGCCTGGAGTAACATCGGGGTGTCTGGAAACACCATATATTTT. Combining the CDR3 with reference TRBV30 and TRBJ1-3 gives the whole variable domain SQTIHQWPATLVQPVGSPLSLECTVEGTSNPNLYWYRQAAGRGLQLLFYSVGIGQISSEVPQNLSASRPQDRQFILSSKKLLLSDSGFYLCAWSNIGVSGNTIYFGEGSWLTVV.

This chain uses TRBV29-1 with TRBJ2-2, with 11 bases matching TRBD1. The trim removed 7 bases at V and 4 bases at J, leaving 2 bases unmatched. The CDR3 sequence is 13 residues long. Germline V gives CDR1 SQVTM, CDR2 ANQGSEA. CDR3 protein: CSAGQGATGELFF. The DNA for the CDR3 is TGCAGCGCAGGACAGGGGGCCACCGGGGAGCTGTTTTTT.

The genes are TRBV5-1 and TRBJ1-1, with 11 bases aligning to TRBD1. Unmatched junction bases numbered 7, after V lost 0 bases and J lost 3 bases. Germline CDR1 reads SGHRS; CDR2 reads YFSETQ. The CDR3 consists of 17 residues. The CDR3 DNA reads as TGCGCCAGCAGCTTGGAGCCGGGACAGGGGGTAGACACTGAAGCTTTCTTT. Translating gives CASSLEPGQGVDTEAFF.

The J gene is TRBJ2-2, the V gene TRBV4-3, with D tentatively TRBD2 (5 bases). The CDR3 is 15 amino acids. V lost 1 base and J 4 bases, leaving 10 bases between the germline ends. Germline V lookup: CDR1 LGHNA, CDR2 YSLEER. The CDR3: CASSQARVGTGELFF. The CDR3 bases are TGCGCCAGCAGCCAAGCGAGGGTGGGCACCGGGGAGCTGTTTTTT.

The V gene is TRBV5-6, the J gene TRBJ2-7; no definite D call. CDR3 length equals 13 residues. Trimming removed 1 base at V and 2 bases at J, with 7 bases between. The germline V gene encodes CDR1 SGHDT and CDR2 YYEEEE. This CDR3 is CASSLQRAYEQYF. CDR3 sequence (DNA): TGTGCCAGCAGCTTGCAACGGGCCTACGAGCAGTACTTC.

The chain is built from TRBV4-3 and TRBJ2-1, with D unresolved. Germline V gene lookup returns CDR1 LGHNA and CDR2 YSLEER. Trimming cost V 0 bases and J 4 bases, with 16 bases left between them. This CDR3 is built from 17 residues. The DNA of the CDR3 is TGCGCCAGCAGCCAAGATCTGGAGACTTCCATTTACAATGAGCAGTTCTTC. This sequence encodes CASSQDLETSIYNEQFF.

The V gene is TRBV6-1, the J gene TRBJ2-5; TRBD2 is a possible D gene (6 bases). This CDR3 spans 13 amino acids. The germline V and J ends were trimmed by 2 bases and 5 bases, with 9 bases remaining between them. Germline V gene data show CDR1 as MNHNS and CDR2 as SASEGT. The chain's CDR3 is CASSERRGETQYF. The CDR3 region has the DNA TGTGCCAGCAGTGAAAGGAGGGGTGAGACCCAGTACTTC.

This clone was counted once. This chain links TRBV7-9 with TRBJ2-7; no clear D gene. Germline lookup yields CDR1 SEHNR and CDR2 FQNEAQ (reference sequence). Deletions cut 10 bases from V and 0 bases from J, with 13 bases between. CDR3 size: 13 residues. The CDR3 loop reads CATTTPGSYEQYF. The CDR3 nucleotides read TGTGCCACCACAACGCCCGGCTCCTACGAGCAGTACTTC.

The rearrangement links TRBV24-1 to TRBJ1-6, with D unresolved. Germline values: CDR1 KGHDR, CDR2 SFDVKD. The germline V and J ends were trimmed by 1 base and 0 bases, with 6 bases remaining between them. This CDR3 region has 16 residues. CDR3 residues: CATSDLPSSYNSPLHF. The CDR3, as DNA: TGTGCCACCAGTGATTTACCCAGCTCCTATAATTCACCCCTCCACTTT.

The gene calls are TRBV27 and TRBJ2-7; 9 bases match TRBD1. CDR1 and CDR2 from the germline V gene are MNHEY and SMNVEV (reference sequence). The CDR3 contains 15 residues. J lost 2 bases, V lost 4 bases, and 6 bases had no gene match. CDR3 loop: CASSSLGQGTYEQYF. The CDR3 DNA follows: TGTGCCAGCAGTTCCCTCGGACAGGGGACCTACGAGCAGTACTTC.

The genes are TRBV13 and TRBJ2-2; D is possibly TRBD2 (6 bases). Germline assignment: CDR1 PRHDT and CDR2 FYEKMQ (reference sequence). The germline V and J ends were trimmed by 5 bases and 4 bases, with 17 bases remaining between them. CDR3 length: 16 amino acids. CDR3 protein: CASSPPRRERTGELFF. Written as DNA, the CDR3 is TGTGCCAGCAGCCCTCCGAGGAGGGAACGCACCGGGGAGCTGTTTTTT.

Regarding this clone: The junction shows a germline mismatch at one end, possibly a read error. At the DNA level, this CDR3 is encoded by other sequences in the same sample as well. The rearrangement links TRBV19 to TRBJ1-2, with a weak D call TRBD1 (5 bases). The V gene's germline CDR1 is LNHDA and CDR2 SQIVND (reference sequence). The CDR3 runs to 14 residues. The CDR3 DNA reads TGTGCCAGTAGTAGCCGCGGGACGGAGTATGGCTATACCTTC. Protein sequence: CASSSRGTEYGYTF. Variable domain in full (rest from reference TRBV19 and TRBJ1-2): DGGITQSPKYLFRKEGQNVTLSCEQNLNHDAMYWYRQDPGQGLRLIYYSQIVNDFQKGDIAEGYSVSREKKESFPLTVTSAQKNPTAFYLCASSSRGTEYGYTFGSGTRLTVV.

The chain couples TRBV5-1 to TRBJ2-7; 14 bases fit TRBD2. V was clipped by 4 bases and J by 9 bases; unmatched bases: 6. CDR3 length: 14 residues. The germline V gene has CDR1 SGHRS and CDR2 YFSETQ. The CDR3: CASSQPGLAGVQYF. DNA for the CDR3: TGCGCCAGCAGCCAACCGGGACTAGCGGGGGTGCAGTACTTC.

J is TRBJ1-3 and V is TRBV11-2; D uncertain. The V gene's germline CDR1 is SGHAT and CDR2 FQNNGV. Trimming pared 1 base from V and 0 bases from J, leaving 7 bases between. The CDR3 contains 15 residues. CDR3 nucleotide sequence: TGTGCCAGCAGCTTAGGGCATAACTCTGGAAACACCATATATTTT. Translating it yields CASSLGHNSGNTIYF.